This T cell receptor (beta chain) was sequenced in a study of Graves' ophthalmopathy and Graves' hyperthyroidism. Study overall: The blood sample was drawn at first diagnosis and before any treatment. Regarding the study as a whole: Sensitivity reached more than 70% and specificity roughly 72% when the model predicted ophthalmopathy progression.

Germline V gene sequence: CDR1 SNHLY, CDR2 FYNNEI. CDR3 length: 15 residues. The trim removed 7 bases at V and 7 bases at J, leaving 8 bases unmatched. RNA transcripts were the template, and TCR beta CDR3 regions were amplified from them. Investigators did first-round RT-PCR with HTBI primers, then second-round multiplex PCR. TCRdb itself ran the multiplex PCR reads through MiXCR, one entry per CDR3 protein. This sample yields 20,000 to 30,000 distinct CDR3 sequences, of which less than 50% are seen a single time; 5% to 8.5% belongs to the top ten. Details on this clonotype: Its antigen is unidentified.

The chain couples TRBV2 to TRBJ1-6; 9 nucleotides match TRBD1. Sequences were obtained from peripheral blood. The receptor was isolated from an adult woman with stable Graves' hyperthyroidism. The CDR3 DNA follows: TGTGCCAGCACTTTTACAGGGGGCGTAAATTCACCCCTCCACTTT. As protein: CASTFTGGVNSPLHF. The entire variable domain, with the rest obtained from reference TRBV2 and TRBJ1-6, is as follows: EPEVTQTPSHQVTQMGQEVILRCVPISNHLYFYWYRQILGQKVEFLVSFYNNEISEKSEIFDDQFSVERPDGSNFTLKIRSTKLEDSAMYFCASTFTGGVNSPLHFGNGTRLTVT.